The TCR beta chain described here comes from a study of T cells in Graves' hyperthyroidism and ophthalmopathy. Study overall: Staff took peripheral blood when the initial diagnosis was made, before any treatment began.

RNA transcripts provided the source from which TCR beta CDR3 regions were amplified. First-round RT-PCR of the TCR CDR3 relied on the HTBI primer set. TCRdb re-analysed the multiplex PCR reads in MiXCR, keeping a single row per CDR3 protein. This sample has roughly 250,000 distinct CDR3 sequences, with over 20% found just once. This clonotype was picked up many times. Diagnoses rested on clinical symptoms, serum thyroxine and TRAb, thyroid ultrasound and orbital computed tomography. The V segment lost 7 bases and the J segment 6 bases; nucleotides outside the gene matches: 13. The CDR3 covers 16 residues. Per germline, CDR1 SNHLY and CDR2 FYNNEI.

V and J are TRBV2 and TRBJ2-3; 10 bases are a match to TRBD2. The sequencing sample was made of blood. The clonotype originates from a man aged 30-40 years with Graves' ophthalmopathy. The CDR3 DNA sequence: TGTGCCAGCAAAGCCTATCTAGCGGGAGAGAAGGATACGCAGTATTTT. This encodes CASKAYLAGEKDTQYF.